This TCR beta chain was sequenced for a study of metastatic and nonmetastatic thyroid tumors (dated by TCRdb to 2018 to 2021). In the study overall: The researchers compared repertoires between peripheral blood samples and tumor or nodule tissue samples from patients with malignant or benign thyroid disease.

The library was generated by PCR. These reads were obtained on an Illumina HiSeq 4000. High-throughput sequencing was used to profile the TCR beta-chain CDR3 region of every patient. For the original study's pipeline: The researchers built a classifier to tell apart papillary thyroid cancer patients with distant metastasis, based on CDR3 differences among clinicopathological groups. The Shannon index was used to assess repertoire diversity, and the Morisita-Horn index was used to assess tumor-blood repertoire similarity. TCRdb took the public reads, trimmed them with fastp at Q25, ran MiXCR for clone calling and kept in-frame beta chains. The V and J calls come from TCRdb's annotation, not from the publication. The sample table contains under 60,000 clones; only one count was recorded for more than 20% of them. The ten largest make up about 4% of the sample. The research as a whole found: TCR beta diversity was reported as significantly higher in malignant tumors than in benign nodules, in both blood and tumor samples.

No treatment had been received by any patient before thyroid surgery. Using T-cell receptor beta sequencing, the researchers looked back retrospectively at clinical samples from patients, gathered between the early 2010s and the late 2010s. The CDR3 runs 12 residues from the cysteine to the phenylalanine. The sequence is cut down to CDR3 DNA, 36 bases in frame from base 1. The junction shows trimming of 3 bases on V and 3 bases on J, plus 6 bases between the germline ends. CDR1 DFQATT and CDR2 SNEGSKA are derived from the germline V gene (reference sequence). Many counts were recorded for this clone. No cognate antigen has been identified for it. The sample holds no much larger clone one base away, and base qualities are not on file.

The chain is assembled from TRBV20-1 and TRBJ2-1, with an unclear D gene assignment. Sequenced input: blood. This clonotype was obtained from a male donor with papillary thyroid cancer or a benign thyroid nodule (not recorded which). Some clones in this sample may be carry-over from other donors' samples. At the DNA level, the sequence is TGCAGTGCTAGCATCGGCTACAATGAGCAGTTCTTC. This gives the protein CSASIGYNEQFF.